These 8 T cell receptor beta chains came from one sample sequenced in a study of cytomegalovirus exposure and HLA in healthy donors. The assay was immunoSEQ multiplex PCR, and TCRdb's table has in-frame clones only and misses some. Of 65,000 to 90,000 clones in the sample, around 95% were seen once. Sample: PBMCs. The receptors were sampled from a young man in good health and CMV-seronegative.

The V gene is TRBV6-5, the J gene TRBJ2-1, with 12 bases fitting TRBD2. The CDR3 has 15 residues. CDR1 MNHEY and CDR2 SVGAGI come from the germline V gene. V shed 6 bases, J shed 7 bases, and the junction held 7 bases outside the gene matches. Here the CDR3 DNA reads TGTGCCAGCAGCCCTACTAGCGGGGGGAAAAATGAGCAGTTCTTC. This gives the protein CASSPTSGGKNEQFF.

V and J are TRBV5-4 and TRBJ2-1, with 8 bases matching TRBD2. The germline V gene has CDR1 SGHNT and CDR2 YYREEE (reference sequence). After removal of 2 bases from V and 2 bases from J, the junction contained 3 bases not matched to a gene. The CDR3 covers 15 residues. CDR3 sequence: CASSFGGGPYNEQFF. CDR3 in DNA: TGTGCCAGCAGCTTCGGCGGGGGGCCCTACAATGAGCAGTTCTTC.

This sequence joins TRBV10-3 and TRBJ1-1, with 7 positions matching TRBD1. V lost 6 bases and J lost 1; bases outside the gene matches: 2. The V gene's germline CDR1 is ENHRY and CDR2 SYGVKD. The CDR3 totals 13 residues. CDR3 region: CAIRTGPNTEAFF. The CDR3 nucleotides are TGTGCCATCAGGACAGGGCCGAACACTGAAGCTTTCTTT.

This CDR3 is CAWRVTGEKLFF. DNA for the CDR3: TGTGCCTGGAGGGTCACAGGGGAAAAACTGTTTTTT. This chain uses TRBV30 with TRBJ1-4; a weak D match, TRBD1 (6 bases). The CDR3 is 12 amino acids. The germline gives CDR1 GTSNPN, CDR2 SVGIG (reference sequence). V dropped 3 bases and J dropped 8 bases, with 10 bases sitting between them.

The gene calls are TRBV28 and TRBJ1-4, with 9 bases fitting TRBD1. Germline V gives CDR1 MDHEN, CDR2 SYDVKM. J was trimmed by 8 bases and V by 4 bases; bases with no gene match: 8. The CDR3 totals 15 residues. The CDR3: CASSSFGTGQEKLFF. The CDR3 bases are TGTGCCAGCAGTTCGTTCGGGACAGGGCAAGAAAAACTGTTTTTT.

The genes are TRBV11-3 and TRBJ2-7; TRBD1 aligns across 9 bases. V gave up 5 bases and J gave up 3 bases; unmatched junction bases: 5. Per germline, CDR1 SGHNT and CDR2 YENEEA. This CDR3 has 14 amino acids. The CDR3 DNA reads as TGTGCCAGCAGCCAGGACAGGGGACACTACGAGCAGTACTTC. Encoded protein: CASSQDRGHYEQYF.

The chain couples TRBV19 to TRBJ1-1; D is possibly TRBD1 (6 bases). Germline CDR1 reads LNHDA; CDR2 reads SQIVND (reference sequence). Trimming stripped 0 bases from V and 0 bases from J, with 11 bases between. CDR3 size: 16 residues. The CDR3 reads CASSIDRGTLNTEAFF. CDR3 DNA: TGTGCCAGTAGTATAGATAGGGGGACGCTGAACACTGAAGCTTTCTTT.

This rearrangement joins TRBV9 to TRBJ2-1, with 9 nucleotides matching TRBD1. The CDR3 loop spans 16 amino acids. The V gene's germline CDR1 is SGDLS and CDR2 YYNGEE. J gave up 7 bases and V 3 bases, and 11 bases lay outside the gene matches. The CDR3 DNA sequence: TGTGCCAGCAGCGCCTTCCGGGACAGGGATGGAAATGAGCAGTTCTTC. It encodes CASSAFRDRDGNEQFF.